The present TCR beta chain was sequenced within a study of blood T cell repertoires in COVID-19. Study in general: Sources were T cells, B-cell-depleted T cells, or PBMCs; the material itself was cDNA or gDNA.

The germline CDR1 and CDR2 sequences are SGHAT and FQNNGV. The CDR3 is 12 residues long. V lost 1 base, J lost 8 bases, and 7 bases lay in between. Only in-frame clones appear in the TCRdb table, and some are missing; sequencing was by immunoSEQ multiplex PCR. In the table there are some 200,000 clones, around 92% of which are singletons. The sequencing sample was made of PBMCs or T cells enriched from blood (not recorded which). The chain employs TRBV11-2 and TRBJ2-3; no clear D. This receptor was taken from a woman aged 18-30 years who had recovered from COVID-19. CDR3 protein: CASSLGDSTQYF. The CDR3, as DNA: TGTGCCAGCAGCTTAGGCGACTCTACGCAGTATTTT.